A single sample is the source of the 8 T cell receptor beta chains below, sequenced in a study of blood T cells in healthy people across ages. A second about 6 to 12 cycle PCR used barcoded and J-beta primers. TCRdb re-called the 5' RACE reads with MiXCR, one entry per CDR3 protein. The table has fewer than 650,000 distinct CDR3 sequences, about 29% seen once. The same sample was also used in a study of T cells of mothers and their children.

The sequenced sample consisted of blood. Receptor source: a boy younger than 10 in good health.

This chain joins TRBV4-3 and TRBJ2-2, with D possibly called TRBD1 or TRBD2 (6 bases each). Deletions cut 4 bases from V and 4 bases from J, with 22 bases between. Germline CDR1 and CDR2: LGHNA and YSLEER. The CDR3 totals 18 residues. The CDR3 region has the DNA TGCGCCAGCAGCCCTTTCATACGCGGGACAACGGGCACCGGGGAGCTGTTTTTT. Its translation: CASSPFIRGTTGTGELFF.

This clonotype was recorded a few times. CDR3 protein: CASSPDRGFSEQYF. DNA for the CDR3: TGCGCCAGCAGCCCAGACAGGGGGTTCTCCGAGCAGTACTTC. V usage is TRBV5-1 and J usage is TRBJ2-5; TRBD1 agrees at 9 bases. The last part of the DNA fits TRBJ2-7 better; the J call may be wrong. The CDR3 runs to 14 residues. Per germline, CDR1 SGHRS and CDR2 YFSETQ.

This clonotype has only a few counts. The chain couples TRBV5-1 to TRBJ2-5; 7 nucleotides align to TRBD1. V shed 0 bases and J 5 bases; nucleotides not matched to a gene: 4. CDR3 length equals 14 residues. Germline V gives CDR1 SGHRS, CDR2 YFSETQ. CDR3 bases: TGCGCCAGCAGCTTGGGGGACAGTGGGGAGACCCAGTACTTC. It codes for CASSLGDSGETQYF.

J is TRBJ2-1 and V is TRBV7-9, with TRBD2 identical over 8 bases. This CDR3 has 17 amino acids. Germline CDR1 and CDR2: SEHNR and FQNEAQ (reference sequence). The trim removed 2 bases at V and 8 bases at J, leaving 14 bases unmatched. CDR3 sequence (DNA): TGTGCCAGCAGCTTATCCCTAGCGGGTCTAACCATCCATGAGCAGTTCTTC. Its protein product is CASSLSLAGLTIHEQFF.

The J gene is TRBJ1-5, the V gene TRBV20-1; TRBD1 matches 11 bases. Germline CDR1 reads DFQATT; CDR2 reads SNEGSKA (reference sequence). The CDR3 loop spans 12 amino acids. Trimming cost V 5 bases and J 7 bases; bases outside gene matches: 1. CDR3 residues: CSAGTGGQPQHF. Here the CDR3 DNA reads TGCAGTGCTGGGACAGGGGGGCAGCCCCAGCATTTT.

The chain carries TRBV2 and TRBJ2-2; TRBD2 matches 8 bases. Trimming removed 8 bases from V and 7 bases from J; junction bases left unmatched: 12. The CDR3 is 15 residues long. CDR1 and CDR2 (germline): SNHLY, FYNNEI. The CDR3 DNA sequence: TGTGCCAGCGCCCAGGGACTAGTGAGCGGCGGGGAGCTGTTTTTT. Amino acid sequence: CASAQGLVSGGELFF. The full variable domain, in which reference TRBV2 and TRBJ2-2 provide the parts outside the CDR3, is EPEVTQTPSHQVTQMGQEVILRCVPISNHLYFYWYRQILGQKVEFLVSFYNNEISEKSEIFDDQFSVERPDGSNFTLKIRSTKLEDSAMYFCASAQGLVSGGELFFGEGSRLTVL.

This chain joins TRBV7-2 and TRBJ2-5; possible D gene TRBD2, 6 bases. This CDR3 contains 16 residues. Germline CDR1 is SGHTA and CDR2 is FQGNSA. Trimming shortened V by 2 bases and J by 5 bases, and 18 bases separated the two germline ends. CDR3 in DNA: TGTGCCAGCAGCTTACGGGAAATAGCGGAATTCGAGACCCAGTACTTC. Protein product: CASSLREIAEFETQYF.

This chain links TRBV3-1 with TRBJ1-1; D is perhaps TRBD1 (5 bases). Deletions cut 4 bases from V and 6 bases from J, with 9 bases between. The CDR3 totals 12 residues. In germline, CDR1 is LGHDT, CDR2 YNNKEL (reference sequence). CDR3 sequence: CASSLGPAEAFF. DNA for the CDR3: TGTGCCAGCAGCCTGGGGCCCGCTGAAGCTTTCTTT. Looking up the rest from reference TRBV3-1 and TRBJ1-1 gives the full variable domain: DTAVSQTPKYLVTQMGNDKSIKCEQNLGHDTMYWYKQDSKKFLKIMFSYNNKELIINETVPNRFSPKSPDKAHLNLHINSLELGDSAVYFCASSLGPAEAFFGQGTRLTVV.